These 30 T cell receptor beta chains were sequenced from one sample in a study of metastatic and nonmetastatic thyroid tumors. Nobody among the patients had been given any treatment before thyroid surgery. With MiXCR, TCRdb reprocessed the PCR reads. The sample lists fewer than 25,000 clones, roughly 18% occurring once. Sequenced material: adjacent normal tissue. Receptors originate from a male donor with papillary thyroid cancer or a benign thyroid nodule (not recorded which). Some clones in this sample may be carry-over from other donors' samples.

The sample holds many counts of this clone. The chain is built from TRBV9 and TRBJ1-6, with 8 bases identical to TRBD1. V dropped 3 bases and J dropped 5; count of bases not matched to a gene: 7. The CDR3 totals 16 residues. Germline V gene lookup returns CDR1 SGDLS and CDR2 YYNGEE. The CDR3 DNA is TGTGCCAGCAGCGCGATTGGACAGGGAGATAATTCACCCCTCCACTTT. Protein: CASSAIGQGDNSPLHF.

This chain uses TRBV7-9 with TRBJ1-4; TRBD1 might be the D (6 bases). V gave up 1 base and J gave up 5 bases, with 11 bases separating them. The CDR3 is 15 residues long. Germline CDR1 SEHNR, CDR2 FQNEAQ (reference sequence). The CDR3 loop is CASSLDWTVNEKLFF. DNA for the CDR3: TGTGCCAGCAGCTTAGATTGGACAGTGAATGAAAAACTGTTTTTT.

This clone was seen at least ten times. V is TRBV2 and J is TRBJ2-1; D gene ambiguous. Trimming stripped 6 bases from V and 5 bases from J, with 17 bases between. The CDR3 has 15 residues. CDR1 is SNHLY and CDR2 is FYNNEI in the germline V gene. This chain's CDR3 is CASRGQVNSHNEQFF. The CDR3 nucleotides read TGTGCCAGCAGGGGCCAAGTGAACAGCCACAATGAGCAGTTCTTC.

The rearrangement uses TRBV7-9 and TRBJ2-1; possibly TRBD1 or TRBD2 for D (5 bases each). The CDR3 length is 13 residues. The V end was cut by 6 bases, the J end by 7 bases, with 13 bases between. CDR1 is SEHNR and CDR2 is FQNEAQ in the germline V gene (reference sequence). CDR3 loop: CASRGDLRNEQFF. In DNA form, the CDR3 reads TGTGCCAGCAGGGGGGACCTCAGAAATGAGCAGTTCTTC.

The chain carries TRBV7-9 and TRBJ1-1; D is uncertain. Germline loops: CDR1 SEHNR, CDR2 FQNEAQ (reference sequence). V shed 2 bases and J shed 4 bases, with 14 bases lying between them. The CDR3 loop spans 15 amino acids. CDR3 DNA sequence: TGTGCCAGCAGCTTATCTACAGATCGGGGCACTGAAGCTTTCTTT. Protein: CASSLSTDRGTEAFF.

V gene TRBV7-6 combines with J gene TRBJ1-6, with D perhaps matching TRBD1 (5 bases). The V end was cut by 5 bases, the J end by 10 bases, with 15 bases between. CDR3 length: 14 residues. Germline V CDR1 and CDR2: SGHVS, FNYEAQ. CDR3 region: CASSPRDGISPLHF. The CDR3 bases are TGTGCCAGCAGCCCCAGGGATGGGATCTCACCCCTCCACTTT. Drawing the rest from reference TRBV7-6 and TRBJ1-6, the complete variable domain is GAGVSQSPRYKVTKRGQDVALRCDPISGHVSLYWYRQALGQGPEFLTYFNYEAQQDKSGLPNDRFSAERPEGSISTLTIQRTEQRDSAMYRCASSPRDGISPLHFGNGTRLTVT.

On this clone: At the DNA level, this CDR3 is encoded by other sequences in the same sample as well. V gene TRBV7-3 combines with J gene TRBJ2-1; weak D call: TRBD2 (6 bases). Germline CDR1 reads SGHTA; CDR2 reads FQGTGA. This CDR3 comprises 16 residues. Trimming took off 2 bases at V and 13 bases at J, with 24 bases between the two ends. This CDR3 reads CASSLRPAASGGEQFF. The CDR3 bases are TGTGCCAGCAGCTTACGCCCAGCGGCCTCCGGGGGTGAACAGTTCTTC.

By share, this clone ranks as medium-sized. V is TRBV2 and J is TRBJ2-1; 11 bases are shared with TRBD1. CDR3 size: 16 residues. Germline CDR1 is SNHLY and CDR2 is FYNNEI. V shed 6 bases and J 4 bases; nucleotides not matched to a gene: 8. The CDR3: CASRARTGGIYNEQFF. CDR3 coding DNA: TGTGCCAGCAGAGCCCGGACAGGGGGCATTTACAATGAGCAGTTCTTC.

A remark on this clone: One end of the junction varies from germline; a read error may be responsible. V gene TRBV6-2 or TRBV6-3 combines with J gene TRBJ2-5; 7 positions agree with TRBD1. The CDR3 runs 13 residues. Germline V gene data show CDR1 as MNHEY and CDR2 as SVGEGT. The CDR3 protein is CASRPGQWETEYF. CDR3 coding DNA: TGTGCCAGCAGGCCGGGACAGTGGGAGACCGAGTACTTC.

This clone has at least ten counts. The chain employs TRBV11-2 and TRBJ1-1, with 7 bases matching TRBD1. Germline V gene sequence: CDR1 SGHAT, CDR2 FQNNGV. The length of the CDR3 is 14 residues. V was clipped by 2 bases and J by 9 bases; unmatched bases: 9. The CDR3 DNA sequence: TGTGCCAGCAGCTTATACAGGGGTACGGTAAAAGCTTTCTTT. Residues: CASSLYRGTVKAFF.

By proportion, this clone is medium-sized. The chain links TRBV11-3 to TRBJ2-2; 8 bases agree with TRBD2. J was trimmed by 0 bases and V by 1 base; bases with no gene match: 7. Germline assignment: CDR1 SGHNT and CDR2 YENEEA. The CDR3 sequence is 18 residues long. CDR3 nucleotides: TGTGCCAGCAGCTTAGTGGCTAGCGGGTTGGCGAACACCGGGGAGCTGTTTTTT. Its translation: CASSLVASGLANTGELFF.

Comments on this clone: One end of the junction fails to match germline, which may point to a read error. This chain links TRBV10-2 with TRBJ1-2, with a possible D match to TRBD1 (6 bases). The CDR3 totals 15 residues. The germline gives CDR1 WSHSY, CDR2 SAAADI. The CDR3 region is CASSENRAGLGGYNF. Here the CDR3 DNA reads TGCGCCAGCAGTGAGAACAGGGCTGGGTTAGGAGGTTACAACTTC.

This clone showed up many times. Here the CDR3 DNA reads TGTGCCAGCAGTTTAACGGGGTGGGGGGAGACCCAGTACTTC. Protein sequence: CASSLTGWGETQYF. The chain joins TRBV27 to TRBJ2-5; D might be TRBD1 or TRBD2, each matching 5 bases. V was cut by 2 bases and J by 5 bases, with 12 bases left in between. The CDR3 covers 14 residues. Germline V gene sequence: CDR1 MNHEY, CDR2 SMNVEV (reference sequence).

This clone was counted ten times or more. This chain connects TRBV13 to TRBJ2-7; tentatively, D is TRBD1 (5 bases). V dropped 4 bases and J dropped 6 bases, with 13 bases sitting between them. Germline values: CDR1 PRHDT, CDR2 FYEKMQ (reference sequence). The CDR3 is 13 amino acids. The CDR3 is CASSSAPGSEQYF. CDR3 nucleotides: TGTGCCAGCAGCTCTGCCCCAGGGTCCGAGCAGTACTTC.

This clone was seen repeatedly, ten times or more. The chain has TRBV20-1 and TRBJ2-1, with D tentatively TRBD2 (6 bases). The length of the CDR3 is 17 residues. Germline V CDR1 and CDR2: DFQATT, SNEGSKA (reference sequence). V shed 6 bases and J shed 3 bases, with 24 bases lying between them. The CDR3 DNA is TGCAGTGCCCCGGATAGCGGAGCCGGGTATAACTACAATGAGCAGTTCTTC. Protein: CSAPDSGAGYNYNEQFF.

Of note for this clone: The junction does not match germline at one end; this may be a read error. This chain connects TRBV3-1 to TRBJ2-7; D assignment may be TRBD1 or TRBD2 (5 bases each). This CDR3 region has 13 residues. CDR1 is LGHDT and CDR2 is YNNKEL in the germline V gene (reference sequence). The CDR3 reads CVSSLGTPVEQYF. CDR3 DNA: TGTGTCAGCAGCCTCGGGACGCCGGTCGAGCAGTACTTC.

This clone counts as medium-sized (0.01 to 0.1%). V and J are TRBV25-1 and TRBJ2-7; D is perhaps TRBD1 (5 bases). The germline V gene encodes CDR1 MGHDK and CDR2 SYGVNS. Trimming left V 4 bases short and J 3 bases short, with 16 bases between. The CDR3 loop spans 15 amino acids. The CDR3 sequence is CASSGPSPQGYEQYF. CDR3 nucleotides: TGTGCCAGCAGTGGCCCTTCCCCTCAGGGCTACGAGCAGTACTTC.

The V gene is TRBV27, the J gene TRBJ2-1, with TRBD1 matching 7 bases. The V segment lost 5 bases and the J segment 8 bases; nucleotides outside the gene matches: 9. The CDR3 totals 14 residues. Germline V gene sequence: CDR1 MNHEY, CDR2 SMNVEV (reference sequence). The CDR3 nucleotides are TGTGCCAGCAGTCCGATGGACAGGATCTATGAGCAGTTCTTC. Translated: CASSPMDRIYEQFF.

Relative to its sample, this clone is medium-sized. This rearrangement joins TRBV6-5 to TRBJ1-5; weak D call: TRBD1 (5 bases). This CDR3 is 14 amino acids long. The germline CDR1 and CDR2 sequences are MNHEY and SVGAGI. V shed 0 bases and J shed 9 bases, with 12 bases lying between them. The CDR3 protein is CASSYSGGRGPQHF. As DNA, the CDR3 is TGTGCCAGCAGTTACTCCGGGGGACGTGGGCCCCAGCATTTT.

Judged by abundance, this clone is medium-sized. The gene calls are TRBV6-2 or TRBV6-3 and TRBJ2-2; D perhaps matches TRBD2 (6 bases). Germline V gene lookup returns CDR1 MNHEY and CDR2 SVGEGT. The V end lost 5 bases, the J end lost 0 bases, and 10 bases lay between the germline ends. CDR3 length equals 15 residues. For the CDR3, the DNA is TGTGCCAGCAGTGCGAGGGACTCGAACACCGGGGAGCTGTTTTTT. Translated, it gives CASSARDSNTGELFF.

The table lists this clone with many counts. The chain links TRBV5-5 to TRBJ2-2, with 7 bases aligning to TRBD2. Looked up from germline, CDR1 is SGHKS and CDR2 is YYEKEE (reference sequence). The J segment lost 3 bases and the V segment lost 4 bases, leaving 9 bases of the junction unmatched. The CDR3 is made up of 16 amino acids. CDR3 in amino acids: CASSRSRRGDTGELFF. The CDR3 nucleotides are TGTGCCAGCAGCCGAAGCCGACGGGGGGACACCGGGGAGCTGTTTTTT.

This clone was counted many times. The rearrangement links TRBV6-2 or TRBV6-3 to TRBJ1-2; D unresolved. The CDR3 extends over 13 amino acids. CDR1 MNHEY and CDR2 SVGEGT come from the germline V gene. Trimming took off 5 bases at V and 2 bases at J, with 9 bases between the two ends. The CDR3 DNA reads TGTGCCAGCAGTCCCGGCAGGAACTATGGCTACACCTTC. It specifies CASSPGRNYGYTF.

This clone has a count of ten or more. The chain joins TRBV20-1 to TRBJ2-3; 8 bases align to TRBD2. This CDR3 contains 13 residues. Germline CDR1 and CDR2: DFQATT and SNEGSKA (reference sequence). Trimming removed 6 bases from V and 0 bases from J; junction bases left unmatched: 2. CDR3 loop: CSAVAGSTDTQYF. The CDR3 DNA is TGCAGTGCCGTAGCGGGAAGCACAGATACGCAGTATTTT.

This clone showed up just a few times. This chain connects TRBV18 to TRBJ2-3; 8 bases line up with TRBD1. Trimming at V came to 1 base and at J to 1 base, leaving 1 base not matched to a gene. CDR1 is KGHSH, CDR2 LQKENI, per germline. The CDR3 is 15 amino acids. Here the CDR3 DNA reads TGTGCCAGCTCACCACAGACAGGGGGCACAGATACGCAGTATTTT. Its protein product is CASSPQTGGTDTQYF. Together with reference TRBV18 and TRBJ2-3, the CDR3 gives the full variable domain: NAGVMQNPRHLVRRRGQEARLRCSPMKGHSHVYWYRQLPEEGLKFMVYLQKENIIDESGMPKERFSAEFPKEGPSILRIQQVVRGDSAAYFCASSPQTGGTDTQYFGPGTRLTVL.

This clone was seen repeatedly, ten times or more. This rearrangement joins TRBV7-2 to TRBJ2-1, with TRBD2 matching 8 bases. This CDR3 has 15 amino acids. From germline, CDR1 is SGHTA and CDR2 FQGNSA. Trimming took 4 bases from V and 1 from J; bases not matched to a gene: 3. Here the CDR3 reads CASSSTSGSYNEQFF. Written as DNA, the CDR3 is TGTGCCAGCAGCTCCACTAGCGGATCCTACAATGAGCAGTTCTTC.

The chain employs TRBV6-1 and TRBJ2-7; possible D gene TRBD2, 6 bases. Trimming took off 2 bases at V and 3 bases at J, with 17 bases between the two ends. CDR1 MNHNS and CDR2 SASEGT come from the germline V gene. The CDR3 has 16 residues. The CDR3 DNA reads as TGTGCCAGCAGTGAACCGAGGACTATCGGAGTCTACGAGCAGTACGTC. This sequence encodes CASSEPRTIGVYEQYV.

This clone was detected a few times. This CDR3 is also generated by other DNA sequences in the sample. The chain employs TRBV6-1 and TRBJ1-2, with D possibly matching TRBD1 (6 bases). Per the germline V gene, CDR1 is MNHNS and CDR2 is SASEGT. The CDR3 length is 15 residues. V was clipped by 5 bases and J by 2 bases, with 15 bases between them. The CDR3 bases are TGTGCCAGCAGTAGGGGGGGAGGACGGAACTATGGCTACACCTTC. It codes for CASSRGGGRNYGYTF.

The rearrangement uses TRBV30 and TRBJ2-7; perhaps TRBD2 as D (5 bases). This CDR3 is 11 amino acids long. From germline, CDR1 is GTSNPN and CDR2 SVGIG (reference sequence). CDR3 sequence: CAWVDYYVQYV. As DNA, the CDR3 is TGTGCCTGGGTCGACTACTACGTGCAGTACGTC.

Ten or more counts support this clone. This rearrangement joins TRBV19 to TRBJ2-1, with 11 nucleotides matching TRBD2. The germline V gene has CDR1 LNHDA and CDR2 SQIVND (reference sequence). V shed 7 bases and J 4 bases; nucleotides not matched to a gene: 6. The CDR3 totals 15 residues. CDR3 nucleotide sequence: TGTGCCAGTACGGAGGGACTAGCGGAATACAATGAGCAGTTCTTC. This codes for CASTEGLAEYNEQFF.

This clone was counted ten times or more. This rearrangement joins TRBV20-1 to TRBJ2-5, with TRBD2 identical over 7 bases. CDR3 size: 12 residues. Germline V gives CDR1 DFQATT, CDR2 SNEGSKA (reference sequence). V was clipped by 3 bases and J by 4 bases; unmatched bases: 2. The CDR3 bases are TGCAGTGCTAGCCCGGGAGGAGAGACCCAGTACTTC. Encoded protein: CSASPGGETQYF.